This TCR beta chain was found in a study of technical replicates of blood from a handful of donors. Assay: immunoSEQ multiplex PCR; the TCRdb copy retains only in-frame clones and omits some. The sample contains about 76,000 clones, 65% to 90% of which appear only once. This TCR was recovered from a human donor in good health. Some clones in this sample may be carry-over from other donors' samples. Material for sequencing was PBMCs.

The CDR3 DNA reads TGCAGCGTTGAAACGGGGGAAAACCCCTACGAGCAGTACTTC. This sequence encodes CSVETGENPYEQYF. The chain recombines TRBV29-1 with TRBJ2-7, with TRBD2 as a possible D gene (6 bases). V was trimmed by 2 bases and J by 2 bases, leaving 13 bases between them. The CDR3 is made up of 14 amino acids. Germline V gene lookup returns CDR1 SQVTM and CDR2 ANQGSEA.